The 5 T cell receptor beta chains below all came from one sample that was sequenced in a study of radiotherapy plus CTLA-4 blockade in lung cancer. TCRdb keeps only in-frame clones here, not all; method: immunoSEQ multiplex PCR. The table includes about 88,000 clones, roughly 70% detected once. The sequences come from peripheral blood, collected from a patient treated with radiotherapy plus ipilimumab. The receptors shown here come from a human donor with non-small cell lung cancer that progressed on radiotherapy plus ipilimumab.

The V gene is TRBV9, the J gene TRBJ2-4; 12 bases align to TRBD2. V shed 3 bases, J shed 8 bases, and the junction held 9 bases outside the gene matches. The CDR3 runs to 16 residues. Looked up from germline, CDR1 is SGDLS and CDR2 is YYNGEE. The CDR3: CASSAGGLAGVHIQYF. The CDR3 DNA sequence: TGTGCCAGCAGCGCCGGGGGACTAGCGGGCGTGCACATTCAGTACTTC.

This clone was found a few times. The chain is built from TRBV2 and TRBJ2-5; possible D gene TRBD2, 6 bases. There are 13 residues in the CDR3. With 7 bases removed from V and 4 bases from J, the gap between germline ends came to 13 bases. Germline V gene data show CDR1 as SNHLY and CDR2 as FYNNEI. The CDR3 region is CASNTYGGETQYF. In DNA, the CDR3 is TGTGCCAGCAATACATACGGGGGAGAGACCCAGTACTTC.

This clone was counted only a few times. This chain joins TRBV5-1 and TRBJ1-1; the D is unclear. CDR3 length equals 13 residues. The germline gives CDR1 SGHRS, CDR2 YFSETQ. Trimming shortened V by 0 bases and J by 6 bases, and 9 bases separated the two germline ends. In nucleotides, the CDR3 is TGCGCCAGCAGCTTGGTTCCGAGCGCTGAAGCTTTCTTT. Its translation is CASSLVPSAEAFF.

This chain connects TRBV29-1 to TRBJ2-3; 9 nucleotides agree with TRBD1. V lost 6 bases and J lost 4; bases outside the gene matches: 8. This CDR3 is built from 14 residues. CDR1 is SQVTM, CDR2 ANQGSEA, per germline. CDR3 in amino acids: CSVRDRVMADTQYF. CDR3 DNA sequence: TGCAGCGTCCGGGACAGGGTAATGGCAGATACGCAGTATTTT.

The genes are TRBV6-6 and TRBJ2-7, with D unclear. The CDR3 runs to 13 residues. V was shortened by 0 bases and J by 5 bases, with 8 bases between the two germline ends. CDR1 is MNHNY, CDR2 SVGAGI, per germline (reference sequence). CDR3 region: CASSYSPTNEQYF. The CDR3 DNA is TGTGCCAGCAGTTACTCGCCGACAAACGAGCAGTACTTC.